This TCR beta chain was sequenced for a study of blood T cell repertoires in COVID-19. Study summary: Spain, Italy and the United States supplied samples that represented acute and convalescent COVID-19.

Donors were grouped by their self-reported clinical history. Symptom resolution, clearance, or two negative PCRs marked donors in Cohort 3 as recovered. The CDR3 length is 13 residues. V shed 8 bases and J shed 7 bases, with 12 bases lying between them. Germline CDR1 SGHTA, CDR2 FQGTGA. As processed by the authors: The authors estimated nucleated cell counts from reference gene primer amplification. Libraries were prepared by immunoSEQ multiplex PCR; TCRdb keeps only in-frame clonotypes and omits some of them. The DNA was the basis for D and trimming; V, J and clone size are from that table. The sample holds around 370,000 clones, 88% seen once.

The sequenced sample consisted of PBMCs or T cells enriched from blood (not recorded which). This clonotype was obtained from a woman between 18 and 29 years old who had recovered from COVID-19. V and J are TRBV7-3 and TRBJ1-6, with TRBD1 as a possible D gene (5 bases). CDR3 sequence (DNA): TGTGCCAGCGGGTCAGCAGGGAATTCACCCCTCCACTTT. Its protein is CASGSAGNSPLHF.